Each of the 21 T cell receptor beta chains below was sequenced from the same sample in a study of neurological immune-mediated disorders. TCRdb analysed the 5' RACE reads with MiXCR anew, one entry per CDR3 protein. The sample consists of tens of thousands of distinct CDR3 sequences, about 15% of them appearing once. Material for sequencing was PBMCs. These receptors all come from a woman in her 40s in good health.

This clonotype came up many times. This chain links TRBV20-1 with TRBJ1-5, with D perhaps TRBD1 (5 bases). CDR1 and CDR2 (germline): DFQATT, SNEGSKA (reference sequence). Trimming removed 0 bases from V and 1 base from J, with 10 bases in between. This CDR3 comprises 15 residues. CDR3 sequence reads: CSAREETDSNQPQHF. The CDR3 DNA reads TGCAGTGCTAGAGAAGAGACAGACAGCAATCAGCCCCAGCATTTT.

V is TRBV2 and J is TRBJ1-2; a weak D match, TRBD1 (5 bases). The germline gives CDR1 SNHLY, CDR2 FYNNEI. The CDR3 covers 14 residues. V lost 3 bases and J lost 4, with 12 bases in between. The CDR3 loop reads CASSEPRDFYGYTF. As DNA, the CDR3 is TGTGCCAGCAGTGAGCCCCGGGACTTCTATGGCTACACCTTC.

This clonotype came up a few times. The chain combines TRBV7-2 with TRBJ2-7; D possibly matches TRBD1 or TRBD2 (7 bases each). CDR1 SGHTA and CDR2 FQGNSA come from the germline V gene. V gave up 3 bases and J gave up 0 bases, with 15 bases separating them. The CDR3 sequence is 16 residues long. CDR3 amino acids: CASSLNFRGGSYEQYF. CDR3 bases: TGTGCCAGCAGCTTGAATTTCAGGGGGGGCTCCTACGAGCAGTACTTC.

This clonotype was observed at least ten times. The chain recombines TRBV12-3 or TRBV12-4 with TRBJ2-1, with 10 bases that match TRBD1. Trimming took 5 bases from V and 8 from J; bases not matched to a gene: 15. The CDR3 is 17 residues long. The CDR3 region has the DNA TGTGCCAGCAGTCGAACCCCCGGGACAGGGGCCTGGGATGAGCAGTTCTTC. It translates to CASSRTPGTGAWDEQFF.

This clonotype came up many times. The chain carries TRBV28 and TRBJ2-1; D unresolved. There are 12 residues in the CDR3. Trimming removed 7 bases from V and 0 bases from J, with 4 bases in between. CDR1 and CDR2 from the germline V gene are MDHEN and SYDVKM. The CDR3 DNA reads as TGTGCCAGCACTGGCTCCTACAATGAGCAGTTCTTC. Amino acids: CASTGSYNEQFF.

This clonotype was found many times. V and J are TRBV6-2 or TRBV6-3 and TRBJ2-2, with D hard to call. V was clipped by 2 bases and J by 4 bases, with 11 bases between them. The CDR3 covers 15 residues. In germline, CDR1 is MNHEY, CDR2 SVGEGT. This chain's CDR3 is CASSYASLGTGELFF. In DNA form, the CDR3 reads TGTGCCAGCAGTTACGCGTCATTAGGCACCGGGGAGCTGTTTTTT.

The V call is TRBV5-1, the J call TRBJ2-5; TRBD2 matches 8 bases. The V gene end was trimmed by 3 bases and the J gene end by 5 bases; junction bases not matched to a gene: 9. From germline, CDR1 is SGHRS and CDR2 YFSETQ. The CDR3 covers 15 residues. CDR3: CASSWLAGQVETQYF. The CDR3 DNA is TGCGCCAGCAGCTGGCTAGCGGGTCAGGTGGAGACCCAGTACTTC.

This clonotype was recorded at least ten times. This rearrangement joins TRBV6-2 or TRBV6-3 to TRBJ2-1; TRBD2 is a possible D gene (6 bases). Germline loops: CDR1 MNHEY, CDR2 SVGEGT. Deletions cut 3 bases from V and 0 bases from J, with 15 bases between. The length of the CDR3 is 17 residues. The CDR3: CASSYWPRGSSYNEQFF. The CDR3, as DNA: TGTGCCAGCAGTTATTGGCCCCGGGGGAGCTCCTACAATGAGCAGTTCTTC.

This clonotype was seen at least ten times. The rearrangement uses TRBV9 and TRBJ2-3; 8 bases are shared with TRBD1. Germline CDR1 is SGDLS and CDR2 is YYNGEE. The CDR3 contains 15 residues. The J segment lost 6 bases and the V segment lost 4 bases, leaving 10 bases of the junction unmatched. The CDR3 coding sequence is TGTGCCAGCAGCCCCGGAGCAGGGGGCTGGGATACGCAGTATTTT. It is translated as CASSPGAGGWDTQYF.

This clonotype was seen at least ten times. This rearrangement joins TRBV5-5 to TRBJ1-5, with D maybe TRBD1 (5 bases). There are 14 residues in the CDR3. Germline V lookup: CDR1 SGHKS, CDR2 YYEKEE (reference sequence). Trimming pared 3 bases from V and 0 bases from J, leaving 7 bases between. The CDR3 loop is CASSSQGSNQPQHF. The CDR3 bases are TGTGCCAGCAGCTCTCAGGGTAGCAATCAGCCCCAGCATTTT. Full variable domain (missing parts from reference TRBV5-5 and TRBJ1-5): DAGVTQSPTHLIKTRGQQVTLRCSPISGHKSVSWYQQVLGQGPQFIFQYYEKEERGRGNFPDRFSARQFPNYSSELNVNALLLGDSALYLCASSSQGSNQPQHFGDGTRLSIL.

In this sample, this clonotype turned up many times. The chain recombines TRBV20-1 with TRBJ1-1; D remains unclear. There are 15 residues in the CDR3. The germline V gene has CDR1 DFQATT and CDR2 SNEGSKA (reference sequence). The V end was cut by 6 bases, the J end by 1 base, with 18 bases between. CDR3 nucleotide sequence: TGCAGTGCCCGCGCCTTTAAGTTGGGGAACACTGAAGCTTTCTTT. Translating gives CSARAFKLGNTEAFF.

The chain carries TRBV20-1 and TRBJ2-3, with 11 bases identical to TRBD2. CDR1 DFQATT and CDR2 SNEGSKA come from the germline V gene (reference sequence). The CDR3 is 18 amino acids. The V segment lost 2 bases and the J segment 0 bases; nucleotides outside the gene matches: 10. The CDR3 DNA is TGCAGTGCTAGAAATAGCGGGGGGGGTACTTCTAGCACAGATACGCAGTATTTT. Amino acids: CSARNSGGGTSSTDTQYF.

This clonotype was recorded at least ten times. The chain couples TRBV19 to TRBJ1-1, with 7 nucleotides matching TRBD1. This CDR3 has 12 amino acids. Trimming took 6 bases from V and 11 from J; bases not matched to a gene: 9. CDR1 LNHDA and CDR2 SQIVND come from the germline V gene (reference sequence). CDR3 in DNA: TGTGCCAGTAGCCAGACAGGGTTGGAGGCTTTCTTT. This gives the protein CASSQTGLEAFF.

Many counts were recorded for this clonotype. The gene calls are TRBV27 and TRBJ2-2; weak D call: TRBD1 (6 bases). CDR3 length: 14 amino acids. Germline CDR1 and CDR2: MNHEY and SMNVEV (reference sequence). Deletions cut 5 bases from V and 6 bases from J, with 13 bases between. CDR3 in DNA: TGTGCCAGCAGTCAGGGACAAAGGTCCGGGGAGCTGTTTTTT. It yields the protein CASSQGQRSGELFF.

This clonotype was recorded many times. The chain uses TRBV5-1 and TRBJ1-2, with 10 bases that match TRBD1. The CDR3 runs 14 residues. V shed 4 bases and J 5 bases; nucleotides not matched to a gene: 5. Germline CDR1 is SGHRS and CDR2 is YFSETQ. The CDR3 sequence: CASSPRQGAYGYTF. In DNA, the CDR3 is TGCGCCAGCAGCCCACGACAGGGGGCTTATGGCTACACCTTC.

The J gene is TRBJ2-7, the V gene TRBV5-1, with D tentatively TRBD1 (5 bases). V was shortened by 0 bases and J by 3 bases, with 10 bases between the two germline ends. CDR1 and CDR2 (germline): SGHRS, YFSETQ. The CDR3 is 14 residues long. The CDR3 reads CASSLGQWVYEQYF. In nucleotides, the CDR3 is TGCGCCAGCAGCTTGGGACAGTGGGTCTACGAGCAGTACTTC.

At least ten counts were recorded for this clonotype. The chain joins TRBV7-2 to TRBJ2-3; D unclear. The germline V gene encodes CDR1 SGHTA and CDR2 FQGNSA. The CDR3 is made up of 13 amino acids. Trimming removed 1 base at V and 5 bases at J, with 7 bases between. The CDR3 DNA follows: TGTGCCAGCAGCTTAGATATGTTAGATACGCAGTATTTT. Protein product: CASSLDMLDTQYF.

This clonotype was seen many times. This chain links TRBV7-9 with TRBJ2-7; the D gene is possibly TRBD2 (6 bases). CDR1 and CDR2 from the germline V gene are SEHNR and FQNEAQ (reference sequence). The CDR3 sequence is 15 residues long. Trimming stripped 0 bases from V and 5 bases from J, with 14 bases between. CDR3 sequence (DNA): TGTGCCAGCAGCTTAGCGGAGGGCACGTTGGACGAGCAGTACTTC. It encodes CASSLAEGTLDEQYF.

Ten or more counts support this clonotype. The V call is TRBV20-1, the J call TRBJ2-2, with D possibly matching TRBD1 (6 bases). The CDR3 sequence is 13 residues long. V was cut by 6 bases and J by 0 bases, with 8 bases left in between. The germline V gene encodes CDR1 DFQATT and CDR2 SNEGSKA (reference sequence). The CDR3 nucleotides are TGCAGTGCGCGGACAGCGAACACCGGGGAGCTGTTTTTT. It yields the protein CSARTANTGELFF.

This clonotype was seen ten or more times. The V and J genes are TRBV2 and TRBJ1-1, with 7 positions matching TRBD1. Trimming cost V 4 bases and J 1 base; bases outside gene matches: 0. The CDR3 consists of 13 residues. Germline lookup yields CDR1 SNHLY and CDR2 FYNNEI. The CDR3 here is CASSGQGNTEAFF. As DNA, the CDR3 is TGTGCCAGCAGTGGACAGGGGAACACTGAAGCTTTCTTT.

The chain has TRBV6-2 or TRBV6-3 and TRBJ2-1, with TRBD1 identical over 11 bases. The J segment lost 6 bases and the V segment lost 2 bases, leaving 6 bases of the junction unmatched. The length of the CDR3 is 16 residues. CDR1 MNHEY and CDR2 SVGEGT come from the germline V gene. Here the CDR3 reads CASSYPGQGGSNEQFF. The DNA of the CDR3 is TGTGCCAGCAGTTACCCGGGACAGGGGGGGAGCAATGAGCAGTTCTTC.